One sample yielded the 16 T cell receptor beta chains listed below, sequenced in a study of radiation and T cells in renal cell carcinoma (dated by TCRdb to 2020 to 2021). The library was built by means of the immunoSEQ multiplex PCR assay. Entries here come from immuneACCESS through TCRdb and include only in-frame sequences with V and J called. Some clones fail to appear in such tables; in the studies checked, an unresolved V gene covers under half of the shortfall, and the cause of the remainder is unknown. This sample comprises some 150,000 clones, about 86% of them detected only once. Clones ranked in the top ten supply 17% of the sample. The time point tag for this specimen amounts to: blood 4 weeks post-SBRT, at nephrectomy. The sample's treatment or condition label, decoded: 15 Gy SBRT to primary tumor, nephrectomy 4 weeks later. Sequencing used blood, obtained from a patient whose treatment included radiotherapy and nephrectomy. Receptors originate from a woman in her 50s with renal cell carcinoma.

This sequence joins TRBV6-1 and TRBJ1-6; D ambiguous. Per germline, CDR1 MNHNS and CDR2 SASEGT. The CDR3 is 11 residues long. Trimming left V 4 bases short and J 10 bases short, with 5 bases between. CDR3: CASSVGSPLHF. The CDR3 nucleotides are TGTGCCAGCAGTGTAGGCTCACCCCTCCACTTT.

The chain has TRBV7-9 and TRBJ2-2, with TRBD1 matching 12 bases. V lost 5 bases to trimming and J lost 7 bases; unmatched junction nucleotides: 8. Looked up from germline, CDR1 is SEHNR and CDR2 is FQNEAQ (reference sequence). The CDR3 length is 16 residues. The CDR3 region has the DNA TGTGCCAGCAGCACCGGGACAGGGGGCGGAGGCGGGGAGCTGTTTTTT. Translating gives CASSTGTGGGGGELFF.

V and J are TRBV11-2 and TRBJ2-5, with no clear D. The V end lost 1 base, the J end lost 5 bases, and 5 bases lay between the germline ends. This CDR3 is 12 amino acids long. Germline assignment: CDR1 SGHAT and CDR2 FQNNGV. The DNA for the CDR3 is TGTGCCAGCAGCTTAGTCGGGGAGACCCAGTACTTC. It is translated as CASSLVGETQYF.

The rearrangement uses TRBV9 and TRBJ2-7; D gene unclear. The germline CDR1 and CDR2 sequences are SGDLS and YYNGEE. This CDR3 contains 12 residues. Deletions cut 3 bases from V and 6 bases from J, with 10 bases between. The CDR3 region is CASSGGSGEQYF. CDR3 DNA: TGTGCCAGCAGCGGGGGTTCGGGCGAGCAGTACTTC. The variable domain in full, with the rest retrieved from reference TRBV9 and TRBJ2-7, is DSGVTQTPKHLITATGQRVTLRCSPRSGDLSVYWYQQSLDQGLQFLIQYYNGEERAKGNILERFSAQQFPDLHSELNLSSLELGDSALYFCASSGGSGEQYFGPGTRLTVT.

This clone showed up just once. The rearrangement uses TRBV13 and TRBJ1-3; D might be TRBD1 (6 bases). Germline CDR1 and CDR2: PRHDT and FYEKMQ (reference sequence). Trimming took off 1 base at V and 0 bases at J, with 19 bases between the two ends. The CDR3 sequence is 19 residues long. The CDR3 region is CASSLEGGGGGTSGNTIYF. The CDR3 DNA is TGTGCCAGCAGCTTAGAGGGAGGGGGAGGCGGAACCTCTGGAAACACCATATATTTT. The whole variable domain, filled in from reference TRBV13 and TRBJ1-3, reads AAGVIQSPRHLIKEKRETATLKCYPIPRHDTVYWYQQGPGQDPQFLISFYEKMQSDKGSIPDRFSAQQFSDYHSELNMSSLELGDSALYFCASSLEGGGGGTSGNTIYFGEGSWLTVV.

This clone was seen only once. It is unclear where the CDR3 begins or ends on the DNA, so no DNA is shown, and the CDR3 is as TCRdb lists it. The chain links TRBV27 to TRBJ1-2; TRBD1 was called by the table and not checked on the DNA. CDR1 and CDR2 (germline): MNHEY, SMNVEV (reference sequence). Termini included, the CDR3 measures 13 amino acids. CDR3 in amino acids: CASSFGPGVGYTF.

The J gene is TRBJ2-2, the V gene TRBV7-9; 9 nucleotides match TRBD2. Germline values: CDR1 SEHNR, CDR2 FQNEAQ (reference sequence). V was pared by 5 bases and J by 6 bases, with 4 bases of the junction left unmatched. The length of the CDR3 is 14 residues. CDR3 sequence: CASSLSGGPGELFF. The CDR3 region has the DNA TGTGCCAGCAGCCTCAGCGGGGGGCCCGGGGAGCTGTTTTTT.

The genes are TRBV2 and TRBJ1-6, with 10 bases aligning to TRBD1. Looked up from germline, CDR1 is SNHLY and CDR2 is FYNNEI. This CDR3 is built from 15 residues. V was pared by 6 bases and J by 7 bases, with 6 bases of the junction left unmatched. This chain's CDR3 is CASSRQGAENSPLHF. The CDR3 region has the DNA TGTGCCAGCAGCAGACAGGGGGCGGAAAATTCACCCCTCCACTTT.

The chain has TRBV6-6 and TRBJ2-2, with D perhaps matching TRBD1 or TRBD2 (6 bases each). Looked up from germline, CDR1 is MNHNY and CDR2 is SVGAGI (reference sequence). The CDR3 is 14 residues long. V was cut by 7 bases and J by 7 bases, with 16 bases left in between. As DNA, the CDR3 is TGTGCCAGCACGGACATCGGGGGCGGCGGGGAGCTGTTTTTT. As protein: CASTDIGGGGELFF.

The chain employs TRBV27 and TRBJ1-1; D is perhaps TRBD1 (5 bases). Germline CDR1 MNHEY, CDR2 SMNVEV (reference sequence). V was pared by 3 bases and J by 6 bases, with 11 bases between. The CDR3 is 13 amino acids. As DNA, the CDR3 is TGTGCCAGCAGTTTTGAGGGGTGGGCTGAAGCTTTCTTT. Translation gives CASSFEGWAEAFF.

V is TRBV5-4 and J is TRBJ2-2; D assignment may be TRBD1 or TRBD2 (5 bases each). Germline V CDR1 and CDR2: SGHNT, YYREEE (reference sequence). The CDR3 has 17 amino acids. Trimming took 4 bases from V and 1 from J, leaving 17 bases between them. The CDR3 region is CASSLGTGPMNTGELFF. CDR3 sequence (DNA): TGTGCCAGCAGCCTGGGGACGGGACCGATGAACACCGGGGAGCTGTTTTTT. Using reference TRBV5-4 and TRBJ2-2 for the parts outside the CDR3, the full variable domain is ETGVTQSPTHLIKTRGQQVTLRCSSQSGHNTVSWYQQALGQGPQFIFQYYREEENGRGNFPPRFSGLQFPNYSSELNVNALELDDSALYLCASSLGTGPMNTGELFFGEGSRLTVL.

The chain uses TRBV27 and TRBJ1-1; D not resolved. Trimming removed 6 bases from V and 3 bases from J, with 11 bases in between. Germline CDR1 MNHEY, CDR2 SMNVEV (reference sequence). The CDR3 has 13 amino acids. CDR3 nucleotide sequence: TGTGCCAGCAGCCGTAGACTTCACACTGAAGCTTTCTTT. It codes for CASSRRLHTEAFF.

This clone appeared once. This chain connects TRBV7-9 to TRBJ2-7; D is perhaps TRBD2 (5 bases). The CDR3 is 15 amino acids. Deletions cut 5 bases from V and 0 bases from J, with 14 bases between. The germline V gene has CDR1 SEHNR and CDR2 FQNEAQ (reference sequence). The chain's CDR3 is CASSIPEDYSYEQYF. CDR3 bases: TGTGCCAGCAGCATTCCGGAGGATTACTCCTACGAGCAGTACTTC.

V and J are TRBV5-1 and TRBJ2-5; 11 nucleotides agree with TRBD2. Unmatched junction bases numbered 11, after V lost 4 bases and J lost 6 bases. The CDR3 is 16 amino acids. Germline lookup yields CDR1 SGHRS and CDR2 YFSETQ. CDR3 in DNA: TGCGCCAGCAGCCCCGGAACTAGCGGGGGAGGGAAGACCCAGTACTTC. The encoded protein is CASSPGTSGGGKTQYF.

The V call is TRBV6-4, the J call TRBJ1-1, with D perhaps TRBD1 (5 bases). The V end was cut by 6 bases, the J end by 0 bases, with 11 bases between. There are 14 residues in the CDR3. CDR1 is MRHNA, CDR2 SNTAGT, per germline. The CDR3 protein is CASRPGGVNTEAFF. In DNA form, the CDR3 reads TGTGCCAGCAGGCCGGGAGGGGTGAACACTGAAGCTTTCTTT.

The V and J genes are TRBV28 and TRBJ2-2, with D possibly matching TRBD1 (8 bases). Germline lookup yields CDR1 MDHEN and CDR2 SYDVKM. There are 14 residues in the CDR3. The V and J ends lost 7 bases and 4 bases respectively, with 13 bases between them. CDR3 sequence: CASKQGGRTGELFF. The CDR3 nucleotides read TGTGCCAGCAAACAGGGGGGGCGCACCGGGGAGCTGTTTTTT.